The following is a T cell receptor beta chain sequence with its context. Under the authors' procedure: Reference gene primers were amplified, and this amplification served to estimate nucleated cell counts. Assay used: immunoSEQ multiplex PCR; TCRdb lists only in-frame clones, some missing. The V and J calls and clone size were taken over from that table, and D and trimming were inferred from the DNA. The sample carries around 230,000 clones, about 80% recorded once. The data were obtained in a study of blood T cell repertoires in COVID-19. Study context: The study drew acute and convalescent COVID-19 samples from the United States, Italy and Spain. Nucleic acid was either cDNA or gDNA, and it came from T cells, B-cell-depleted T cells, or PBMCs.

This CDR3 spans 13 amino acids. V was clipped by 3 bases and J by 3 bases, with 8 bases between them. In germline, CDR1 is LNHNV, CDR2 YYDKDF (reference sequence). The source material was peripheral blood. V and J are TRBV15 and TRBJ1-1; maybe TRBD1 (5 bases). The source of this sequence is a woman of 80 years or more with acute or convalescent COVID-19. For the CDR3, the DNA is TGTGCCACCAGCAGTCGGGGGGACACTGAAGCTTTCTTT. Translation gives CATSSRGDTEAFF.